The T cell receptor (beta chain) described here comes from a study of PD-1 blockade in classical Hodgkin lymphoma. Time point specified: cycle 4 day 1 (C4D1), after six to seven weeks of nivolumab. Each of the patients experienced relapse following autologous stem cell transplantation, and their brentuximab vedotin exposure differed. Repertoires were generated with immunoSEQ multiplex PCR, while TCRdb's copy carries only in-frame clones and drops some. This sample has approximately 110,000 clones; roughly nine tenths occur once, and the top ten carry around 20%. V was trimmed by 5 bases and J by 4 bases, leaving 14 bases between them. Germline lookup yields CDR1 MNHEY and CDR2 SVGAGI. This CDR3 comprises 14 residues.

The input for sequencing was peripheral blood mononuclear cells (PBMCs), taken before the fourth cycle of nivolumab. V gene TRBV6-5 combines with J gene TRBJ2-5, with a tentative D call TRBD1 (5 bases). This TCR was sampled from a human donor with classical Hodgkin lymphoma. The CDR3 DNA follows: TGTGCCAGCAGTACTCAGGGTATGGTAGAGACCCAGTACTTC. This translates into CASSTQGMVETQYF.